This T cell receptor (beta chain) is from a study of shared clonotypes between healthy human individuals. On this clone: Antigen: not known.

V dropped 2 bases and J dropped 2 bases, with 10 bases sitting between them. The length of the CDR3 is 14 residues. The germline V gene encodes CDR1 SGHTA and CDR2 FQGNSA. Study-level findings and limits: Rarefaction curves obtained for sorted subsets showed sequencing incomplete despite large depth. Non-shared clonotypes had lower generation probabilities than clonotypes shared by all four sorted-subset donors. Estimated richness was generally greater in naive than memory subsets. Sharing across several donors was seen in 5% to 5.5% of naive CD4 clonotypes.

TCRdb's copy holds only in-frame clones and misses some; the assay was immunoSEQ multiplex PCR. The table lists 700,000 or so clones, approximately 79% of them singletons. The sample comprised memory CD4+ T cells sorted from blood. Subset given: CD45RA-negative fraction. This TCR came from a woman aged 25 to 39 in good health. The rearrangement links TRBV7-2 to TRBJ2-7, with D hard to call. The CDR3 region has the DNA TGTGCCAGCAGCTTATACAAAGGGCCCTACGAGCAGTACTTC. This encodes CASSLYKGPYEQYF.